Described below is a single T cell receptor beta chain sequence and its context. Its antigen is unknown. This sample is drawn from a study of shared clonotypes between healthy human individuals. Whole-study findings and limits: Exclusively blood specimens were collected; tissue repertoires likely differ.

V shed 6 bases, J shed 7 bases, and the junction held 6 bases outside the gene matches. The CDR3 has 13 residues. CDR1 MNHNY and CDR2 SVGAGI come from the germline V gene (reference sequence). Terminally differentiated effector memory CD45RA+ cells were excluded by CCR7 positive selection of CD45RO-negative cells. Donors were Caucasian adults residing in Nashville, Tennessee, USA. For sorted subsets, about 0.2 ug DNA per replicate equaled roughly 29,000 T cell genomes. Produced via immunoSEQ multiplex PCR; TCRdb's table is partial and in-frame only. Of hundreds of thousands of clones listed, approximately 96% are singletons.

Sample: naive CD8+ T cells sorted from blood. The receptor was isolated from a woman under 40 in good health. The chain employs TRBV6-6 and TRBJ2-7; 10 bases are shared with TRBD1. CDR3 bases: TGTGCCAGCAGCAGGGGACAGGGGTCTGAGCAGTACTTC. Its translation: CASSRGQGSEQYF.